These 6 T cell receptor beta chains came from one sample sequenced in a study of blood T cell repertoires in COVID-19. Profiling relied on immunoSEQ multiplex PCR, and the TCRdb table lists in-frame clones only, not all of them. The table includes 200,000 to 300,000 clones, roughly 90% detected once. Sequenced material: PBMCs or T cells enriched from blood (not recorded which). The receptors derive from a woman aged 25-40 years with acute COVID-19.

This chain uses TRBV19 with TRBJ1-2; D is perhaps TRBD1 (5 bases). V was pared by 1 base and J by 7 bases, with 19 bases between. This CDR3 is 16 amino acids long. Germline V gene sequence: CDR1 LNHDA, CDR2 SQIVND (reference sequence). The CDR3 spells CASSIVSLKSTAGYTF. In DNA, the CDR3 is TGTGCCAGTAGTATAGTGAGCCTAAAATCGACAGCTGGCTACACCTTC.

This chain connects TRBV9 to TRBJ2-3; 8 bases match TRBD1. The CDR3 is made up of 15 amino acids. Germline CDR1 is SGDLS and CDR2 is YYNGEE. V shed 4 bases, J shed 3 bases, and the junction held 7 bases outside the gene matches. The CDR3 spells CASSTTGGMTDTQYF. For the CDR3, the DNA is TGTGCCAGCAGCACCACAGGGGGTATGACAGATACGCAGTATTTT.

The rearrangement uses TRBV27 and TRBJ2-5; TRBD1 matches at 9 bases. This CDR3 has 15 residues. With V trimmed by 3 bases and J by 5 bases, 7 bases remained unmatched. The germline CDR1 and CDR2 sequences are MNHEY and SMNVEV (reference sequence). CDR3 DNA sequence: TGTGCCAGCAGTTTGCTAGGACAGGGGAGGGAGACCCAGTACTTC. Translating it yields CASSLLGQGRETQYF.

The chain carries TRBV18 and TRBJ1-5; the D gene is possibly TRBD1 (5 bases). Germline lookup yields CDR1 KGHSH and CDR2 LQKENI. The CDR3 is made up of 14 amino acids. The germline V and J ends were trimmed by 3 bases and 4 bases, with 10 bases remaining between them. CDR3 sequence reads: CASSPREGNQPQHF. The CDR3 DNA follows: TGTGCCAGCTCACCGAGGGAGGGGAATCAGCCCCAGCATTTT.

V usage is TRBV19 and J usage is TRBJ2-6; D perhaps matches TRBD2 (5 bases). V was clipped by 5 bases and J by 1 base, with 12 bases between them. CDR1 and CDR2 from the germline V gene are LNHDA and SQIVND (reference sequence). The CDR3 sequence is 16 residues long. The CDR3 loop reads CASSERGNSGANVLTF. CDR3 sequence (DNA): TGTGCCAGTAGTGAACGAGGGAATTCTGGGGCCAACGTCCTGACTTTC.

The rearrangement uses TRBV6-5 and TRBJ2-7, with 8 bases aligning to TRBD1. Trimming removed 5 bases from V and 4 bases from J; junction bases left unmatched: 7. This CDR3 comprises 14 residues. The V gene's germline CDR1 is MNHEY and CDR2 SVGAGI. Here the CDR3 DNA reads TGTGCCAGCAGTACGACAGGGGTCCTGTACGAGCAGTACTTC. This gives the protein CASSTTGVLYEQYF.